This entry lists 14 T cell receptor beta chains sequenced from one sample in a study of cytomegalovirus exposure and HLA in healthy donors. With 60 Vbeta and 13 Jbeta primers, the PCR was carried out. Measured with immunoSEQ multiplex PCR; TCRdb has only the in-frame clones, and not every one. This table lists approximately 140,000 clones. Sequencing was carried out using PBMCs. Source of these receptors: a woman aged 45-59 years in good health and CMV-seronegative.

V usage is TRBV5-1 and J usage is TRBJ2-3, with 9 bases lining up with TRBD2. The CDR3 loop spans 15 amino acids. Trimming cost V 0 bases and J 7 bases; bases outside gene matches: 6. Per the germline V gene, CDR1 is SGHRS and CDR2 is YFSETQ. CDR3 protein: CASSLETSGLNTQYF. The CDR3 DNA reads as TGCGCCAGCAGCTTGGAAACTAGCGGGTTGAATACGCAGTATTTT.

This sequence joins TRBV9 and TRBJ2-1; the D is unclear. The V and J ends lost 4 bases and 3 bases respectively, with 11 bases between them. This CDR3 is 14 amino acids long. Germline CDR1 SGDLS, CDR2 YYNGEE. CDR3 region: CASSPSALYNEQFF. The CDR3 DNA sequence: TGTGCCAGCAGCCCTAGTGCGCTCTACAATGAGCAGTTCTTC.

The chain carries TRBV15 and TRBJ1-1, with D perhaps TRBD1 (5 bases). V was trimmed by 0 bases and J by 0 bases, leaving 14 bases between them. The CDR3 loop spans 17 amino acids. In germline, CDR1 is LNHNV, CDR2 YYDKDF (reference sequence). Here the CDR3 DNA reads TGTGCCACCAGCAGAGATCCGGCAGGACACATGAACACTGAAGCTTTCTTT. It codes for CATSRDPAGHMNTEAFF.

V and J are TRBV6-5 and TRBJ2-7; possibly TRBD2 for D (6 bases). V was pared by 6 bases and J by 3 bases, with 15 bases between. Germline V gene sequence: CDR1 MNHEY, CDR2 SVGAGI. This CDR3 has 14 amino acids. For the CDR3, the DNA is TGTGCCAGCAGGGAGGGCGGACGCAGCTACGAGCAGTACTTC. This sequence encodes CASREGGRSYEQYF.

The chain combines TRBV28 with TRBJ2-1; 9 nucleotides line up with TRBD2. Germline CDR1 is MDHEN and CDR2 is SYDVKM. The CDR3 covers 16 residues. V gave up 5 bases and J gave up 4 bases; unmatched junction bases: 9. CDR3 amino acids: CASSDLAGERYNEQFF. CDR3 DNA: TGTGCCAGCAGTGATTTAGCGGGAGAACGGTACAATGAGCAGTTCTTC.

The CDR3 bases are TGCGCCAGCAGTCCGGACAGGTCCTACAATGAGCAGTTCTTC. It codes for CASSPDRSYNEQFF. The V gene is TRBV5-1, the J gene TRBJ2-1; 7 bases are shared with TRBD1. V shed 5 bases and J 1 base; nucleotides not matched to a gene: 3. Germline V gives CDR1 SGHRS, CDR2 YFSETQ. The CDR3 has 14 residues.

As DNA, the CDR3 is TGTGCCAGCTCACCCGCGGCGGCAGGGGGCGATGAAAAACTGTTTTTT. Amino acid sequence: CASSPAAAGGDEKLFF. The chain uses TRBV18 and TRBJ1-4, with 8 bases matching TRBD1. CDR1 and CDR2 from the germline V gene are KGHSH and LQKENI. The length of the CDR3 is 16 residues. With 3 bases clipped from V and 6 bases from J, the junction kept 9 bases outside the gene matches.

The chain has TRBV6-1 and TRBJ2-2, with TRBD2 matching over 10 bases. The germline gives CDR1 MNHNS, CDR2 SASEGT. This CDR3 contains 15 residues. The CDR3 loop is CATQKGTSDAGELFF. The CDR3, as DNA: TGTGCTACACAAAAGGGGACTAGCGATGCCGGGGAGCTGTTTTTT.

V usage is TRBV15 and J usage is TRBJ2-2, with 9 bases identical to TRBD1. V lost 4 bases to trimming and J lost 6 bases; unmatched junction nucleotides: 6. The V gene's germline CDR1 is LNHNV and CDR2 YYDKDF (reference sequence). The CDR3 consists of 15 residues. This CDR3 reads CATSIGTGRAGELFF. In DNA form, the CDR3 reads TGTGCCACCAGCATTGGGACAGGGAGGGCCGGGGAGCTGTTTTTT. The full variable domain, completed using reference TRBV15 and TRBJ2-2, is DAMVIQNPRYQVTQFGKPVTLSCSQTLNHNVMYWYQQKSSQAPKLLFHYYDKDFNNEADTPDNFQSRRPNTSFCFLDIRSPGLGDTAMYLCATSIGTGRAGELFFGEGSRLTVL.

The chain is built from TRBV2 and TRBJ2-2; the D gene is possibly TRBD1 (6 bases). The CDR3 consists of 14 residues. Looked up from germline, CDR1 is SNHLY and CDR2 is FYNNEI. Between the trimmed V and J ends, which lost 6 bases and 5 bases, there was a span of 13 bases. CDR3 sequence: CASRVRGGTGELFF. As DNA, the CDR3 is TGTGCCAGCAGGGTCAGGGGTGGAACCGGGGAGCTGTTTTTT. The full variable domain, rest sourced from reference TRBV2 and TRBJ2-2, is EPEVTQTPSHQVTQMGQEVILRCVPISNHLYFYWYRQILGQKVEFLVSFYNNEISEKSEIFDDQFSVERPDGSNFTLKIRSTKLEDSAMYFCASRVRGGTGELFFGEGSRLTVL.

The CDR3 loop reads CAWRTGQGYEQYF. CDR3 coding DNA: TGTGCCTGGAGGACCGGACAGGGGTACGAGCAGTACTTC. This chain joins TRBV30 and TRBJ2-7; 9 nucleotides match TRBD1. The CDR3 extends over 13 amino acids. Germline CDR1 reads GTSNPN; CDR2 reads SVGIG (reference sequence). Trimming removed 3 bases from V and 4 bases from J; junction bases left unmatched: 4.

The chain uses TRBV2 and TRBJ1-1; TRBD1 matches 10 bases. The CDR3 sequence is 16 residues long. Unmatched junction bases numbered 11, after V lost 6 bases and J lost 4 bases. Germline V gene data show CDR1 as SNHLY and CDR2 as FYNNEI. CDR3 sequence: CASSLDRGHVGTEAFF. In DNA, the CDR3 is TGTGCCAGCAGCCTCGACAGGGGGCACGTGGGCACTGAAGCTTTCTTT.

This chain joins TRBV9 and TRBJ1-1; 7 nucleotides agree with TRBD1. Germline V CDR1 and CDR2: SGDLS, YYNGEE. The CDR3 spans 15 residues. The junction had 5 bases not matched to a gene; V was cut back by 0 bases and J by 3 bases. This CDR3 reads CASSVGQGGDTEAFF. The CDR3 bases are TGTGCCAGCAGCGTAGGACAGGGTGGGGACACTGAAGCTTTCTTT. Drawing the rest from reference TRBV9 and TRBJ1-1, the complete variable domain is DSGVTQTPKHLITATGQRVTLRCSPRSGDLSVYWYQQSLDQGLQFLIQYYNGEERAKGNILERFSAQQFPDLHSELNLSSLELGDSALYFCASSVGQGGDTEAFFGQGTRLTVV.

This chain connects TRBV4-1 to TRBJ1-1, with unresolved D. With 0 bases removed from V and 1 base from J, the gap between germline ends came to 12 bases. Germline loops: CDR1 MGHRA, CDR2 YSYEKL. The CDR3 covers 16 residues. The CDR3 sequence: CASSQDLAGSNTEAFF. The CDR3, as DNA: TGCGCCAGCAGCCAAGATCTTGCAGGTTCGAACACTGAAGCTTTCTTT.